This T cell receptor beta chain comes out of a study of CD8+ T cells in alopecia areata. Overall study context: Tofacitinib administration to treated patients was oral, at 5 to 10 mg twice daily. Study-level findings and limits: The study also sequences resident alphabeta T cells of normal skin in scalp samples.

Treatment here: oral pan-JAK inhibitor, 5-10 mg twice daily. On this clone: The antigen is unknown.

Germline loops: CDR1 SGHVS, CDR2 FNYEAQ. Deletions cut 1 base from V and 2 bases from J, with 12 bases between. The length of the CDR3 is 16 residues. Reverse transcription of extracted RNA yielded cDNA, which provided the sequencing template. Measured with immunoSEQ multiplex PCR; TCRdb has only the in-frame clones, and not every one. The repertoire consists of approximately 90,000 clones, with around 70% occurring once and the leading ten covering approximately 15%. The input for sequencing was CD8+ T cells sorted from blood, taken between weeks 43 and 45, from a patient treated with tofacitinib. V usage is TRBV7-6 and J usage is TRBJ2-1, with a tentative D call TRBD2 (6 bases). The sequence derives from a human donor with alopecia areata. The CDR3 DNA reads TGTGCCAGCAGCTTAGGTCGGGGACTTACCTACAATGAGCAGTTCTTC. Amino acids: CASSLGRGLTYNEQFF.